A single sample is the source of the 32 T cell receptor beta chains below, sequenced in a study of early T cells in non-severe SARS-CoV-2 infection. MiXCR, run by TCRdb on the 5' RACE reads, gives a single entry per CDR3 protein. The sample lists about 61,000 distinct CDR3 sequences, around 12% occurring once. The sequences come from whole blood, collected at baseline. The receptors come from an adult who was a healthcare worker with PCR-confirmed SARS-CoV-2 infection or an uninfected control (not recorded which). The donor label of this sample is uncertain.

This clonotype has ten or more counts. The chain is built from TRBV11-2 and TRBJ1-5; 8 bases align to TRBD1. The CDR3 covers 15 residues. V was clipped by 3 bases and J by 4 bases; unmatched bases: 5. Germline V gene sequence: CDR1 SGHAT, CDR2 FQNNGV. Here the CDR3 reads CASSLGTGLNQPQHF. The CDR3 coding sequence is TGTGCCAGCAGCTTGGGGACAGGACTAAATCAGCCCCAGCATTTT. Full variable domain (outside the CDR3, taken from reference TRBV11-2 and TRBJ1-5): EAGVAQSPRYKIIEKRQSVAFWCNPISGHATLYWYQQILGQGPKLLIQFQNNGVVDDSQLPKDRFSAERLKGVDSTLKIQPAKLEDSAVYLCASSLGTGLNQPQHFGDGTRLSIL.

The DNA of the CDR3 is TGTGCCAGCAGTGAAGCGATGTTGAGGCGGTCTGACAGACGCACTGAAGCTTTCTTT. It translates to CASSEAMLRRSDRRTEAFF. This rearrangement joins TRBV2 to TRBJ1-1; possibly TRBD1 for D (5 bases). The CDR3 spans 19 residues. The V gene lost 0 bases and the J gene lost 4 bases, with 24 bases spanning the gap. Germline V CDR1 and CDR2: SNHLY, FYNNEI.

This clonotype has only a few counts. This chain joins TRBV24-1 and TRBJ2-3; D is possibly TRBD1 (5 bases). The CDR3 extends over 19 amino acids. Germline V CDR1 and CDR2: KGHDR, SFDVKD. The ends were cut back, 4 bases at V and 2 bases at J, with 24 bases in the middle. The CDR3 DNA reads TGTGCCACCAGTGACCTATTGCCGAATAGGGCCAGGGACACAGATACGCAGTATTTT. It is translated as CATSDLLPNRARDTDTQYF.

This clonotype was picked up many times. The DNA for the CDR3 is TGCGCCAGCAGCTCGGACAGGGGTATCGGTGAAGCTTTCTTT. Its protein is CASSSDRGIGEAFF. This chain links TRBV5-1 with TRBJ1-1, with 9 nucleotides matching TRBD1. Germline trimming cut 3 bases from V and 7 bases from J; bases unmatched to any gene: 7. The CDR3 is 14 amino acids. Germline CDR1 reads SGHRS; CDR2 reads YFSETQ.

This rearrangement joins TRBV18 to TRBJ2-2, with D perhaps matching TRBD1 or TRBD2 (5 bases each). V was cut by 1 base and J by 6 bases, with 6 bases left in between. Germline lookup yields CDR1 KGHSH and CDR2 LQKENI. The CDR3 is 13 amino acids. CDR3 protein: CASSPRGSGELFF. The CDR3 nucleotides are TGTGCCAGCTCACCACGGGGGTCCGGGGAGCTGTTTTTT.

A few counts support this clonotype. The V call is TRBV2, the J call TRBJ2-5, with 10 positions matching TRBD2. The CDR3 is 16 amino acids. The junction had 12 bases not matched to a gene; V was cut back by 10 bases and J by 1 base. Per germline, CDR1 SNHLY and CDR2 FYNNEI. CDR3 protein: CATTRDTSGVQETQYF. The CDR3 nucleotides are TGTGCCACCACGCGTGACACTAGCGGGGTCCAAGAGACCCAGTACTTC.

The chain joins TRBV6-1 to TRBJ1-6; D remains ambiguous. CDR3 length: 15 amino acids. V dropped 2 bases and J dropped 10 bases, with 15 bases sitting between them. The germline V gene encodes CDR1 MNHNS and CDR2 SASEGT. The CDR3 is CASSEYLSSPSPLHF. Written as DNA, the CDR3 is TGTGCCAGCAGTGAATATTTGAGCTCCCCCTCACCCCTCCACTTT.

V gene TRBV6-4 combines with J gene TRBJ2-7; D is unresolved. CDR1 MRHNA and CDR2 SNTAGT come from the germline V gene. The V gene lost 2 bases and the J gene lost 3 bases, with 5 bases spanning the gap. The CDR3 covers 12 residues. CDR3 region: CASSDHIYEQYV. DNA of the CDR3: TGTGCCAGCAGTGACCACATCTACGAGCAGTACGTC.

This clonotype was observed at least ten times. The chain links TRBV6-1 to TRBJ1-5, with D tentatively TRBD1 (5 bases). The CDR3 runs 18 residues. Germline values: CDR1 MNHNS, CDR2 SASEGT. V was trimmed by 3 bases and J by 2 bases, leaving 20 bases between them. The CDR3 loop reads CASSDTGRWSNGNQPQHF. The CDR3 DNA is TGTGCCAGCAGTGACACAGGACGTTGGTCGAATGGCAATCAGCCCCAGCATTTT.

This clonotype has only a few counts. The chain employs TRBV5-8 and TRBJ2-6; D unclear. The CDR3 length is 15 residues. Trimming left V 0 bases short and J 4 bases short, with 8 bases between. Germline CDR1 reads SGHTS; CDR2 reads YDEGEE. CDR3: CASSLEAGGANVLTF. The CDR3 nucleotides read TGTGCCAGCAGCTTGGAAGCAGGAGGGGCCAACGTCCTGACTTTC. Full variable domain (outside the CDR3, taken from reference TRBV5-8 and TRBJ2-6): EAGVTQSPTHLIKTRGQQATLRCSPISGHTSVYWYQQALGLGLQFLLWYDEGEERNRGNFPPRFSGRQFPNYSSELNVNALELEDSALYLCASSLEAGGANVLTFGAGSRLTVL.

This clonotype occurred many times. V gene TRBV7-8 combines with J gene TRBJ2-3, with a possible D match to TRBD2 (6 bases). This CDR3 comprises 15 residues. The germline V gene encodes CDR1 SGHVS and CDR2 FQNEAQ. Trimming took off 5 bases at V and 4 bases at J, with 16 bases between the two ends. The CDR3 DNA is TGTGCCAGCAGCCCGGGGCGCGGGGTTTCAGATACGCAGTATTTT. This translates into CASSPGRGVSDTQYF.

The chain joins TRBV20-1 to TRBJ2-3, with TRBD2 identical over 8 bases. Germline V gene sequence: CDR1 DFQATT, CDR2 SNEGSKA (reference sequence). The CDR3 extends over 16 amino acids. V lost 0 bases and J lost 1; bases outside the gene matches: 6. CDR3 sequence (DNA): TGCAGTGCTAGAGATAACAGCGGGGGAGGCACAGATACGCAGTATTTT. Amino acid sequence: CSARDNSGGGTDTQYF.

The chain combines TRBV9 with TRBJ1-2, with D hard to call. The ends were cut back, 4 bases at V and 3 bases at J, with 13 bases in the middle. The CDR3 sequence is 14 residues long. Looked up from germline, CDR1 is SGDLS and CDR2 is YYNGEE. The CDR3 reads CASSFRSSDYGYTF. The CDR3 DNA is TGTGCCAGCAGCTTCCGATCCAGCGACTATGGCTACACCTTC.

This sequence joins TRBV6-1 and TRBJ2-3; 8 bases are shared with TRBD1. The CDR3 contains 13 residues. Germline trimming cut 8 bases from V and 3 bases from J; bases unmatched to any gene: 4. CDR1 and CDR2 from the germline V gene are MNHNS and SASEGT. CDR3 loop: CASWTGLTDTQYF. The CDR3 bases are TGTGCCAGCTGGACAGGGTTGACAGATACGCAGTATTTT.

This clonotype occurred many times. The chain is built from TRBV6-6 and TRBJ1-6; D uncertain. There are 16 residues in the CDR3. V lost 6 bases to trimming and J lost 3 bases, with 15 bases between them. Germline lookup yields CDR1 MNHNY and CDR2 SVGAGI (reference sequence). The DNA of the CDR3 is TGTGCCAGCAGCCACACCCTGACTGGCTATAATTCACCCCTCCACTTT. Translated: CASSHTLTGYNSPLHF.

This chain uses TRBV4-1 with TRBJ2-2; D unresolved. The V gene lost 2 bases and the J gene lost 7 bases, with 2 bases spanning the gap. Germline V lookup: CDR1 MGHRA, CDR2 YSYEKL. The CDR3 is made up of 11 amino acids. CDR3 amino acids: CASSQNGELFF. CDR3 nucleotides: TGCGCCAGCAGCCAAAACGGGGAGCTGTTTTTT.

The gene calls are TRBV10-3 and TRBJ2-3; TRBD2 matches at 13 bases. J lost 0 bases, V lost 6 bases, and 3 bases had no gene match. The germline CDR1 and CDR2 sequences are ENHRY and SYGVKD. The CDR3 loop spans 16 amino acids. CDR3 amino acids: CAIRPGLAGSTDTQYF. The CDR3 DNA follows: TGTGCCATCAGGCCGGGACTAGCGGGGAGCACAGATACGCAGTATTTT.

The chain uses TRBV20-1 and TRBJ1-6; no reliable D call. The CDR3 contains 16 residues. Trimming took off 0 bases at V and 5 bases at J, with 14 bases between the two ends. CDR1 is DFQATT, CDR2 SNEGSKA, per germline (reference sequence). The CDR3 reads CSARESRAIDNSPLHF. Here the CDR3 DNA reads TGCAGTGCTAGAGAGAGCAGAGCGATAGATAATTCACCCCTCCACTTT.

This clonotype came up many times. The chain is built from TRBV12-3 or TRBV12-4 and TRBJ2-2, with a possible D match to TRBD2 (6 bases). The V end was cut by 6 bases, the J end by 4 bases, with 15 bases between. The CDR3 runs 15 residues. Here the CDR3 reads CASSRGSGATGELFF. As DNA, the CDR3 is TGTGCCAGCAGCCGTGGTAGCGGAGCCACCGGGGAGCTGTTTTTT.

The genes are TRBV30 and TRBJ2-2, with D hard to call. V lost 0 bases and J lost 3, with 8 bases in between. The CDR3 covers 14 residues. The V gene's germline CDR1 is GTSNPN and CDR2 SVGIG (reference sequence). Here the CDR3 DNA reads TGTGCCTGGAGTGTACTACGGGACACCGGGGAGCTGTTTTTT. It translates to CAWSVLRDTGELFF.

This clonotype showed up just a few times. The chain joins TRBV6-1 to TRBJ1-2; D gene unclear. Germline assignment: CDR1 MNHNS and CDR2 SASEGT. The V and J ends lost 6 bases and 2 bases respectively, with 7 bases between them. The CDR3 totals 12 residues. CDR3 in amino acids: CASRELNYGYTF. The CDR3 DNA follows: TGTGCCAGCAGGGAATTAAACTATGGCTACACCTTC.

This clonotype was observed at least ten times. The chain is built from TRBV20-1 and TRBJ1-6; weak D call: TRBD1 (6 bases). With 0 bases removed from V and 7 bases from J, the gap between germline ends came to 28 bases. This CDR3 is 20 amino acids long. Germline CDR1 reads DFQATT; CDR2 reads SNEGSKA (reference sequence). The DNA for the CDR3 is TGCAGTGCTAGAGATTTGTCGGGGACAATCATTCGGGCAGGAAATTCACCCCTCCACTTT. Its translation: CSARDLSGTIIRAGNSPLHF.

The chain has TRBV28 and TRBJ2-5, with D perhaps matching TRBD1 (6 bases). Germline CDR1 and CDR2: MDHEN and SYDVKM. The CDR3 totals 13 residues. With 6 bases removed from V and 4 bases from J, the gap between germline ends came to 12 bases. The CDR3 here is CASRAGARETQYF. The CDR3 DNA reads TGTGCCAGCAGGGCAGGGGCCCGAGAGACCCAGTACTTC. Complete variable domain (other parts from reference TRBV28 and TRBJ2-5): DVKVTQSSRYLVKRTGEKVFLECVQDMDHENMFWYRQDPGLGLRLIYFSYDVKMKEKGDIPEGYSVSREKKERFSLILESASTNQTSMYLCASRAGARETQYFGPGTRLLVL.

This clonotype occurred once. One junction end does not reproduce the germline sequence, and a read error may be involved. The J gene is TRBJ1-6, the V gene TRBV4-2, with D hard to call. The CDR3 has 15 amino acids. The germline CDR1 and CDR2 sequences are LGHNA and YNFKEQ. CDR3 in amino acids: CVSSQDPGRISPLHF. For the CDR3, the DNA is TGTGTCAGCAGCCAAGACCCGGGCCGGATTTCACCCCTCCACTTT.

The V gene is TRBV5-1, the J gene TRBJ2-1; D gene unclear. The V gene lost 2 bases and the J gene lost 9 bases, with 12 bases spanning the gap. CDR1 is SGHRS, CDR2 YFSETQ, per germline. The CDR3 is 13 residues long. The CDR3 coding sequence is TGCGCCAGCAGCTTAGCCTGGGCGCCTGAGCAGTTCTTC. It translates to CASSLAWAPEQFF.

There are a few counts of this clonotype. The chain combines TRBV5-1 with TRBJ2-2; 12 bases fit TRBD2. J lost 7 bases, V lost 3 bases, and 7 bases had no gene match. Germline CDR1 reads SGHRS; CDR2 reads YFSETQ. This CDR3 spans 16 amino acids. The CDR3 here is CASSWMTSGGDGELFF. CDR3 nucleotides: TGCGCCAGCAGCTGGATGACTAGCGGGGGAGACGGGGAGCTGTTTTTT.

This clonotype was observed many times. The rearrangement uses TRBV3-1 and TRBJ1-1; D is undetermined. The CDR3 runs 16 residues. Trimming removed 0 bases from V and 10 bases from J, with 21 bases in between. CDR1 LGHDT and CDR2 YNNKEL come from the germline V gene (reference sequence). The CDR3 sequence is CASSQDVWGVTGGAFF. The CDR3, as DNA: TGTGCCAGCAGCCAAGATGTATGGGGTGTTACCGGCGGAGCTTTCTTT. Using reference TRBV3-1 and TRBJ1-1 for the parts outside the CDR3, the full variable domain is DTAVSQTPKYLVTQMGNDKSIKCEQNLGHDTMYWYKQDSKKFLKIMFSYNNKELIINETVPNRFSPKSPDKAHLNLHINSLELGDSAVYFCASSQDVWGVTGGAFFGQGTRLTVV.

In this sample, this clonotype turned up a few times. This chain joins TRBV20-1 and TRBJ2-1; D is possibly TRBD2 (5 bases). V lost 2 bases and J lost 0, with 17 bases in between. CDR3 length equals 17 residues. The germline V gene has CDR1 DFQATT and CDR2 SNEGSKA (reference sequence). This CDR3 reads CSARKLPADSSYNEQFF. The DNA for the CDR3 is TGCAGTGCTAGAAAATTGCCAGCGGATAGCTCCTACAATGAGCAGTTCTTC.

Only a few counts were recorded for this clonotype. The chain links TRBV11-2 to TRBJ2-1; no firm D call. The CDR3 totals 16 residues. Trimming left V 6 bases short and J 3 bases short, with 18 bases between. Germline loops: CDR1 SGHAT, CDR2 FQNNGV. The CDR3 DNA reads as TGTGCCAGCAGTAGGACGGCGAAGGAAAACTACAATGAGCAGTTCTTC. It yields the protein CASSRTAKENYNEQFF.

This clonotype was counted at least ten times. This chain uses TRBV5-6 with TRBJ1-5; TRBD1 might be the D (5 bases). Trimming took off 3 bases at V and 4 bases at J, with 11 bases between the two ends. The germline V gene has CDR1 SGHDT and CDR2 YYEEEE. The CDR3 totals 14 residues. Here the CDR3 DNA reads TGTGCCAGCAGCTACCGACAGCAGAATCAGCCCCAGCATTTT. It specifies CASSYRQQNQPQHF.

This chain joins TRBV7-2 and TRBJ2-1; perhaps TRBD2 as D (5 bases). Trimming pared 1 base from V and 10 bases from J, leaving 11 bases between. The germline CDR1 and CDR2 sequences are SGHTA and FQGNSA. The CDR3 runs 13 residues. The CDR3 DNA is TGTGCCAGCAGCTTAGTTTCGGGGTTGGAGCAGTTCTTC. Translation gives CASSLVSGLEQFF.

The chain employs TRBV7-2 and TRBJ1-1; unclear D gene. Germline V lookup: CDR1 SGHTA, CDR2 FQGNSA. Trimming cost V 2 bases and J 5 bases, with 9 bases left between them. This CDR3 contains 13 residues. CDR3 coding DNA: TGTGCCAGCAGCTTAACCGGGAGGACTGAAGCTTTCTTT. It codes for CASSLTGRTEAFF.